Detailed here is one T cell receptor beta chain. This sample was included in a study of OX40 agonist ivuxolimab in advanced cancers. Sequencing was performed with immunoSEQ multiplex PCR; in TCRdb, only in-frame clones are kept and a portion is missing. The profile shows around 150,000 clones, approximately 90% of them singletons. The CDR3 has 12 amino acids. V dropped 2 bases and J dropped 8 bases, with 9 bases sitting between them. Germline V gives CDR1 LNHDA, CDR2 SQIVND (reference sequence). The chain joins TRBV19 to TRBJ1-2; D remains ambiguous. The sample consisted of CD4+ or CD8+ T cells sorted from blood, taken in a trial of the OX40 agonist ivuxolimab. This receptor was identified in an adult with an advanced solid tumor such as melanoma, head and neck, liver or kidney cancer. In nucleotides, the CDR3 is TGTGCCAGTAGTATACAGGAAGGAGGCTACACCTTC. Its protein is CASSIQEGGYTF.